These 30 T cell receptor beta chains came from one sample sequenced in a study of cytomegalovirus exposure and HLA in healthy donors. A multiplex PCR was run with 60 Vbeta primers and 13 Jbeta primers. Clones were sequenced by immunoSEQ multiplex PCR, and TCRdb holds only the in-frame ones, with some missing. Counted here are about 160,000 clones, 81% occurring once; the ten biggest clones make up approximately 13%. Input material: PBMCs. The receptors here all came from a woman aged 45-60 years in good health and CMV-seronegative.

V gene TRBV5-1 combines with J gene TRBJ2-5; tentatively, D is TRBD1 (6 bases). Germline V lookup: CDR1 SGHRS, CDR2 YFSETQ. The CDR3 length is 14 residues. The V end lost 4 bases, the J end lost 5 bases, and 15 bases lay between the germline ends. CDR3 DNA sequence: TGCGCCAGCAGCGACCGGGACATACAGGAGACCCAGTACTTC. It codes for CASSDRDIQETQYF.

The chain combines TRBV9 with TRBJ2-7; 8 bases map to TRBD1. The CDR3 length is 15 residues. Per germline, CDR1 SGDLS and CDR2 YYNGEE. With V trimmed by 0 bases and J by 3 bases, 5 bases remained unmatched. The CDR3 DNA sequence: TGTGCCAGCAGCGTAGAACAGGGGGGTTTCTACGAGCAGTACTTC. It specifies CASSVEQGGFYEQYF.

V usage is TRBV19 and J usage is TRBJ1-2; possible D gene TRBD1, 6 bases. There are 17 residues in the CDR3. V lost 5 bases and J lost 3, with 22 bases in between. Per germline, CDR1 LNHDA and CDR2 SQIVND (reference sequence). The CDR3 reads CASSSPGTPRGDYGYTF. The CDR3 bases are TGTGCCAGTAGTTCCCCCGGGACACCCCGAGGGGACTATGGCTACACCTTC.

The CDR3 is CASTTGQGANVLTF. The DNA for the CDR3 is TGTGCCAGCACCACCGGACAGGGGGCCAACGTCCTGACTTTC. This chain joins TRBV6-5 and TRBJ2-6, with D tentatively TRBD1 (6 bases). The CDR3 covers 14 residues. Germline CDR1 reads MNHEY; CDR2 reads SVGAGI. The V end lost 7 bases, the J end lost 4 bases, and 11 bases lay between the germline ends.

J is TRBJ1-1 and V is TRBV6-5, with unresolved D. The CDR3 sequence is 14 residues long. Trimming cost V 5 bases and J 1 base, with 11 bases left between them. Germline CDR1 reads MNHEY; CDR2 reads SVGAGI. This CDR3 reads CASSNHRGNTEAFF. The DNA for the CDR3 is TGTGCCAGCAGTAATCACCGGGGGAACACTGAAGCTTTCTTT.

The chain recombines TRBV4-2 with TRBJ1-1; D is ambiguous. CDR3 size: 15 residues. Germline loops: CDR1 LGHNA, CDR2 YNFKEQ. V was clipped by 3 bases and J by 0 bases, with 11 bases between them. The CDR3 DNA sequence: TGTGCCAGCAGCCAGCCCCAGGTGATGAACACTGAAGCTTTCTTT. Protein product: CASSQPQVMNTEAFF.

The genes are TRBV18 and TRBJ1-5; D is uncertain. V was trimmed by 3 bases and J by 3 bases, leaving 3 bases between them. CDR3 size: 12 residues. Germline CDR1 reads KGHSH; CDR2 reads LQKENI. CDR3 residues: CASSPSNQPQHF. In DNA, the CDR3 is TGTGCCAGCTCACCCTCCAATCAGCCCCAGCATTTT.

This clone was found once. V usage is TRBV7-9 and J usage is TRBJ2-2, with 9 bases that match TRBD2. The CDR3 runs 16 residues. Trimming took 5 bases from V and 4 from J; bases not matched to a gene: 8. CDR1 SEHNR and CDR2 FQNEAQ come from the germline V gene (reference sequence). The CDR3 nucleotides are TGTGCCAGCAGCCCATATAGCGGGGGATTCACCGGGGAGCTGTTTTTT. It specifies CASSPYSGGFTGELFF.

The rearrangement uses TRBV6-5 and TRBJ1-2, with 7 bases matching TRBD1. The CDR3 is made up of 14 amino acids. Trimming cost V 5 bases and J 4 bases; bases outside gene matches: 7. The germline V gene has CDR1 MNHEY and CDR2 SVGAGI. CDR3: CASSRTGKGYGYTF. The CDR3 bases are TGTGCCAGCAGTCGGACAGGCAAAGGCTATGGCTACACCTTC.

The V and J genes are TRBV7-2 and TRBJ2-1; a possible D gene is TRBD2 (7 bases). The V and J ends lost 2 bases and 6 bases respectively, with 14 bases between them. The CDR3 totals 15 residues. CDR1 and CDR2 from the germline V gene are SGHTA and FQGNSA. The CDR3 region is CASSLIFGGANEQFF. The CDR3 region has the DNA TGTGCCAGCAGCTTAATTTTTGGGGGGGCCAATGAGCAGTTCTTC.

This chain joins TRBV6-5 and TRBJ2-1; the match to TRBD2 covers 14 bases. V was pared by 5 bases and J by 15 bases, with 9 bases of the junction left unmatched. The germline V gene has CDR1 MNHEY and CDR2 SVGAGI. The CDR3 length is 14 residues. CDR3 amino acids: CASSQGLAGGFSFF. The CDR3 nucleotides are TGTGCCAGCAGTCAAGGACTAGCGGGAGGTTTTTCGTTCTTC.

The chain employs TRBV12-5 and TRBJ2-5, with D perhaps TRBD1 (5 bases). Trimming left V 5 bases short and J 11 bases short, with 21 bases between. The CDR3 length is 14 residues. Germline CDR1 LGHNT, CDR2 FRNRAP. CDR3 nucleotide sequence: TGTGCTAGTGGTCCCTGGCAGGGTACTCAGGAGCAGTACTTC. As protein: CASGPWQGTQEQYF.

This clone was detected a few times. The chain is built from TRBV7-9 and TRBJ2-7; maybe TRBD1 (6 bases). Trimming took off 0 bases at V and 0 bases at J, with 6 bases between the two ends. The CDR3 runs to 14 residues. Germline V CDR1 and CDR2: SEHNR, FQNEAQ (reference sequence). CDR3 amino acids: CASSLAGHSYEQYF. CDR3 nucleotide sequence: TGTGCCAGCAGCTTAGCGGGACACTCCTACGAGCAGTACTTC.

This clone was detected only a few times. CDR3 coding DNA: TGTGCCAGCAGTCGAAGACTAGCAACCGCCTACGAGCAGTACTTC. Translation gives CASSRRLATAYEQYF. The chain is built from TRBV27 and TRBJ2-7, with 7 bases that match TRBD2. Germline V gene sequence: CDR1 MNHEY, CDR2 SMNVEV (reference sequence). The CDR3 spans 15 residues. Unmatched junction bases numbered 9, after V lost 5 bases and J lost 2 bases.

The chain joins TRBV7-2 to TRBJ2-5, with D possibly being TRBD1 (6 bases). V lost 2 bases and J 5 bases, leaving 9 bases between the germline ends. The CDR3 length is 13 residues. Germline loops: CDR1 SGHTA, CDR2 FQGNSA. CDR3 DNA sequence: TGTGCCAGCAGCTTACAGGGGTGGGAGACCCAGTACTTC. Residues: CASSLQGWETQYF.

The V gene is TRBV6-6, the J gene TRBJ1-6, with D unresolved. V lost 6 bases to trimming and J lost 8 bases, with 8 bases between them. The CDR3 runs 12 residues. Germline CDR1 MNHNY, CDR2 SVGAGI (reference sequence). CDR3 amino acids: CASSYRDSPLHF. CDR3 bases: TGTGCCAGCAGCTATAGAGATTCACCCCTCCACTTT.

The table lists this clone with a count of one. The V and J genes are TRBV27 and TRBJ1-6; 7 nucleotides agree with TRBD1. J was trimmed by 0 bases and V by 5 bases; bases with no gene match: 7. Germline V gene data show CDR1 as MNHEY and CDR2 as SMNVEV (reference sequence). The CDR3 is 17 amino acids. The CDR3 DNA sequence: TGTGCCAGCAGTAGACAGGGTGACAACTCCTATAATTCACCCCTCCACTTT. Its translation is CASSRQGDNSYNSPLHF.

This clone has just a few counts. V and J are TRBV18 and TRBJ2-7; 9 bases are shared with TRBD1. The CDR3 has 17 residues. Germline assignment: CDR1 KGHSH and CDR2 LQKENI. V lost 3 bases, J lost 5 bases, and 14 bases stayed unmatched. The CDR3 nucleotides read TGTGCCAGCTCACCCATGGCGATCGGAACAGGGGGCGACGAGCAGTACTTC. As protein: CASSPMAIGTGGDEQYF.

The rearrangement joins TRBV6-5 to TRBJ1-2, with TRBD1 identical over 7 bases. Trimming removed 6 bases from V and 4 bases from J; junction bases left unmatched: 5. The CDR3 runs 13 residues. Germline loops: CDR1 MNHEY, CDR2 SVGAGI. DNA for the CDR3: TGTGCCAGCAGAGGGGGCCGAGGCTATGGCTACACCTTC. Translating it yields CASRGGRGYGYTF.

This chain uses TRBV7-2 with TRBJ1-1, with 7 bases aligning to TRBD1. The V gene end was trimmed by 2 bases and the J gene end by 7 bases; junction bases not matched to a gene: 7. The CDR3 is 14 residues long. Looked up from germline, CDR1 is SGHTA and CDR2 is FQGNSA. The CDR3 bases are TGTGCCAGCAGCTTAAACCCCGACAGGGTTGAAGCTTTCTTT. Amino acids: CASSLNPDRVEAFF.

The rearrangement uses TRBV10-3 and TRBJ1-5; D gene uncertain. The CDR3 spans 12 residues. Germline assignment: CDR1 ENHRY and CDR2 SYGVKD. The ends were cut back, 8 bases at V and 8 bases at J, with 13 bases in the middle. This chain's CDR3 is CAIGGSEEPQHF. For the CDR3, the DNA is TGTGCCATCGGAGGGTCCGAAGAGCCCCAGCATTTT.

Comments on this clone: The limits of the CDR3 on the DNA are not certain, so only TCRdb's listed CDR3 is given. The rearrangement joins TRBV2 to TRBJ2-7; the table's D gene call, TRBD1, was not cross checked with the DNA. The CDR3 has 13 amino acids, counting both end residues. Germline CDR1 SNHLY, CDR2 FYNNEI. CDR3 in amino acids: CASSVGQGNPNDF.

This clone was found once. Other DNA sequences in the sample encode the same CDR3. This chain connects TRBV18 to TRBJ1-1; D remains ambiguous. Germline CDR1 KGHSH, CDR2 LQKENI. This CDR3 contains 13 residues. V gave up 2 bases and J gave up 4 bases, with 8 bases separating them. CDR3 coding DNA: TGTGCCAGCTCACCAGGGCAGGTCACTGAAGCTTTCTTT. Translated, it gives CASSPGQVTEAFF.

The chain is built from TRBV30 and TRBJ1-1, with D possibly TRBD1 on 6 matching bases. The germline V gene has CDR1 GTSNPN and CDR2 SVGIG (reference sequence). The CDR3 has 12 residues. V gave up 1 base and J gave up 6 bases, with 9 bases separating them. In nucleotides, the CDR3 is TGTGCCTGGAGTGCCGGGACACCTGAAGCTTTCTTT. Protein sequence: CAWSAGTPEAFF.

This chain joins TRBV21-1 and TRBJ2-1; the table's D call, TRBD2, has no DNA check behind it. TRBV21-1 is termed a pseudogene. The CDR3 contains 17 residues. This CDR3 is CASSKDRGSGGHNEQFF. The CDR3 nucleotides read TGTGCCAGCAGCAAAGATCGGGGGAGCGGGGGGCACAATGAGCAGTTCTTC.

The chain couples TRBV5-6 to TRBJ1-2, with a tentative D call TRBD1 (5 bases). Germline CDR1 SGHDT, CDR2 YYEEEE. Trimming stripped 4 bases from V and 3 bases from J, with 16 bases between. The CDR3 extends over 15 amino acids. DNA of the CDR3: TGTGCCAGCAGCCCAGTCGGCAGGGCCTACTATGGCTACACCTTC. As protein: CASSPVGRAYYGYTF.

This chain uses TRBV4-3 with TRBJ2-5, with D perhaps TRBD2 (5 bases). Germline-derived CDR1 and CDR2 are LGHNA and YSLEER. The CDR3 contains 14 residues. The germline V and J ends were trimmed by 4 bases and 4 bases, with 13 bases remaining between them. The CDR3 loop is CASSLAMRAETQYF. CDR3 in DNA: TGCGCCAGCAGCCTAGCTATGAGGGCAGAGACCCAGTACTTC.

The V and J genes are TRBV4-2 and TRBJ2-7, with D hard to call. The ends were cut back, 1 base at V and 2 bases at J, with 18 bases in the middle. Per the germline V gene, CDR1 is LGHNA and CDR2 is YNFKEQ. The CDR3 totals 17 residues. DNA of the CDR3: TGTGCCAGCAGCCAAGTCGCTAGTCCACGATTAGCCTACGAGCAGTACTTC. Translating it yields CASSQVASPRLAYEQYF.

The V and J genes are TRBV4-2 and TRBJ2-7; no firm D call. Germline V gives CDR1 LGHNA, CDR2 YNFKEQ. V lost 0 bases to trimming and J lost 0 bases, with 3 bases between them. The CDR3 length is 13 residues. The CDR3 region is CASSQDISYEQYF. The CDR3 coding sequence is TGTGCCAGCAGCCAAGATATCTCCTACGAGCAGTACTTC.

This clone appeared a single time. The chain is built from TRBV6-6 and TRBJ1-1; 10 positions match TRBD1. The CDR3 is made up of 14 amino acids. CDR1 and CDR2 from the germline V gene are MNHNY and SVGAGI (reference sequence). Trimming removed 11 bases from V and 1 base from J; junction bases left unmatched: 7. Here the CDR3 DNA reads TGTGCCCACAGCTGGACAGGGGGGAACACTGAAGCTTTCTTT. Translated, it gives CAHSWTGGNTEAFF.